The subject of this entry is one T cell receptor beta chain. CDR3 length: 12 residues. Germline lookup yields CDR1 MNHEY and CDR2 SMNVEV (reference sequence). The V gene lost 5 bases and the J gene lost 3 bases, with 5 bases spanning the gap. Methods used by the authors: Estimates of nucleated cell counts were drawn from the amplification of reference gene primers. Using immunoSEQ multiplex PCR, the repertoire was profiled, and TCRdb retains in-frame clones only, with some absent. Clonal size and the V and J genes are those of that table, whereas D and trimming came from the DNA. The table shows about 80,000 clones, with around 83% occurring only once. The data were obtained in a study of blood T cell repertoires in COVID-19. The overall study: Sources were T cells, B-cell-depleted T cells, or PBMCs; the material itself was cDNA or gDNA.

The sequenced material came from peripheral blood. The sequence was collected from a human donor in a cohort sampled during active COVID-19. The J gene is TRBJ1-5, the V gene TRBV27; no firm D call. DNA of the CDR3: TGTGCCAGCAGTCCGGTCAATCAGCCCCAGCATTTT. It is translated as CASSPVNQPQHF.